Listed here are 25 T cell receptor beta chains from one sample, sequenced in a study of blood T cell repertoires in COVID-19. Libraries were prepared by immunoSEQ multiplex PCR; TCRdb keeps only in-frame clonotypes and omits some of them. This sample has 170,000 or so clones, with approximately 80% found just once. Material for sequencing was peripheral blood. These receptors were obtained from an older woman with acute or convalescent COVID-19.

This clone appeared once. The chain recombines TRBV18 with TRBJ1-2, with 9 positions matching TRBD1. The ends lost 4 bases at V and 8 bases at J; junction bases unmatched: 5. The CDR3 is 13 residues long. The germline gives CDR1 KGHSH, CDR2 LQKENI. This CDR3 is CASSRDRDGGYTF. DNA for the CDR3: TGTGCCAGCTCACGGGACAGGGATGGAGGCTACACCTTC. The variable domain in full, with the rest retrieved from reference TRBV18 and TRBJ1-2, is NAGVMQNPRHLVRRRGQEARLRCSPMKGHSHVYWYRQLPEEGLKFMVYLQKENIIDESGMPKERFSAEFPKEGPSILRIQQVVRGDSAAYFCASSRDRDGGYTFGSGTRLTVV.

The CDR3 sequence is CASSPDRNKNIQYF. The CDR3 nucleotides read TGTGCCAGCAGCCCGGACAGAAACAAAAACATTCAGTACTTC. The chain uses TRBV2 and TRBJ2-4; D might be TRBD1 (6 bases). CDR1 is SNHLY, CDR2 FYNNEI, per germline. V dropped 6 bases and J dropped 3 bases, with 12 bases sitting between them. The CDR3 length is 14 residues.

The chain carries TRBV4-2 and TRBJ2-6; D call uncertain. Germline assignment: CDR1 LGHNA and CDR2 YNFKEQ. CDR3 length: 17 residues. V was shortened by 0 bases and J by 0 bases, with 9 bases between the two germline ends. CDR3 loop: CASSQDSPGSGANVLTF. CDR3 DNA sequence: TGTGCCAGCAGCCAAGATTCTCCCGGCTCTGGGGCCAACGTCCTGACTTTC.

The chain joins TRBV12-3 or TRBV12-4 to TRBJ1-5; D uncertain. The germline V and J ends were trimmed by 3 bases and 6 bases, with 9 bases remaining between them. This CDR3 comprises 13 residues. Here the CDR3 DNA reads TGTGCCAGCAGTTTCGGGGTAAGTCAGCCCCAGCATTTT. Its protein product is CASSFGVSQPQHF.

The chain uses TRBV7-6 and TRBJ1-4, with D possibly TRBD1 on 6 matching bases. The germline gives CDR1 SGHVS, CDR2 FNYEAQ. V was pared by 5 bases and J by 3 bases, with 10 bases between. The CDR3 length is 14 residues. DNA of the CDR3: TGTGCCAGCAGCCATAGGGGGTCTAATGAAAAACTGTTTTTT. Residues: CASSHRGSNEKLFF.

This clone turned up a few times. The rearrangement joins TRBV18 to TRBJ2-5; unclear D gene. Germline V lookup: CDR1 KGHSH, CDR2 LQKENI. This CDR3 comprises 15 residues. V was pared by 0 bases and J by 2 bases, with 10 bases between. The CDR3 reads CASSPPISHQETQYF. The CDR3 nucleotides are TGTGCCAGCTCACCACCTATTAGCCATCAAGAGACCCAGTACTTC.

The chain couples TRBV29-1 to TRBJ1-1, with D possibly being TRBD1 (5 bases). Trimming took 6 bases from V and 3 from J, leaving 11 bases between them. The germline CDR1 and CDR2 sequences are SQVTM and ANQGSEA. The CDR3 runs 12 residues. DNA of the CDR3: TGCAGCGTGGTGGGGGGACACACTGAAGCTTTCTTT. It encodes CSVVGGHTEAFF.

This chain links TRBV27 with TRBJ2-3; possibly TRBD2 for D (6 bases). The CDR3 contains 17 residues. From germline, CDR1 is MNHEY and CDR2 SMNVEV (reference sequence). Between the trimmed V and J ends, which lost 6 bases and 0 bases, there was a span of 19 bases. This CDR3 is CASRGGGSAASTDTQYF. In nucleotides, the CDR3 is TGTGCCAGCAGGGGGGGTGGAAGCGCAGCTAGCACAGATACGCAGTATTTT.

The V call is TRBV10-1, the J call TRBJ1-1; 8 nucleotides align to TRBD1. The CDR3 length is 16 residues. Germline loops: CDR1 WNHNN, CDR2 SYGVQD (reference sequence). V was clipped by 6 bases and J by 0 bases; unmatched bases: 9. In DNA form, the CDR3 reads TGCGCCAGCAGAGCCGGGACAGGCTTCATGAACACTGAAGCTTTCTTT. This sequence encodes CASRAGTGFMNTEAFF.

The chain recombines TRBV20-1 with TRBJ2-5; TRBD2 might be the D (6 bases). There are 15 residues in the CDR3. Germline CDR1 is DFQATT and CDR2 is SNEGSKA (reference sequence). V shed 3 bases and J shed 5 bases, with 19 bases lying between them. This CDR3 reads CSASEAGPTRETQYF. CDR3 DNA: TGCAGTGCTAGTGAAGCGGGCCCCACCCGTGAGACCCAGTACTTC.

V is TRBV7-2 and J is TRBJ2-3, with 12 bases lining up with TRBD2. The CDR3 runs 18 residues. The germline gives CDR1 SGHTA, CDR2 FQGNSA. V trimming: 1 base; J trimming: 2 bases; junction bases outside the gene matches: 7. CDR3 sequence reads: CASSLGATSGGLTDTQYF. For the CDR3, the DNA is TGTGCCAGCAGCTTAGGCGCGACTAGCGGGGGACTCACAGATACGCAGTATTTT.

J is TRBJ1-4 and V is TRBV12-3 or TRBV12-4, with D possibly being TRBD1 (5 bases). V dropped 7 bases and J dropped 8 bases, with 14 bases sitting between them. This CDR3 contains 13 residues. DNA for the CDR3: TGTGCCAGCACCTGGGACTCCCGGGAAAAACTGTTTTTT. This gives the protein CASTWDSREKLFF.

This chain uses TRBV25-1 with TRBJ1-2; TRBD1 is a possible D gene (6 bases). V was cut by 4 bases and J by 4 bases, with 13 bases left in between. The CDR3 covers 14 residues. Germline V gene data show CDR1 as MGHDK and CDR2 as SYGVNS. The CDR3 loop reads CASSVPGTSYGYTF. The CDR3 region has the DNA TGTGCCAGCAGTGTCCCCGGGACAAGCTATGGCTACACCTTC.

This chain uses TRBV6-5 with TRBJ2-3; D is unresolved. Germline V gives CDR1 MNHEY, CDR2 SVGAGI. Trimming shortened V by 2 bases and J by 6 bases, and 3 bases separated the two germline ends. This CDR3 is built from 11 residues. CDR3 sequence reads: CASSYLDTQYF. DNA of the CDR3: TGTGCCAGCAGTTACCTCGATACGCAGTATTTT.

The chain uses TRBV9 and TRBJ1-2; 10 positions agree with TRBD1. This CDR3 region has 17 residues. Trimming cost V 1 base and J 3 bases; bases outside gene matches: 9. Germline V gives CDR1 SGDLS, CDR2 YYNGEE. CDR3 residues: CASSVSRDRGFDYGYTF. DNA of the CDR3: TGTGCCAGCAGCGTATCCAGGGACAGGGGATTTGACTATGGCTACACCTTC.

V usage is TRBV4-3 and J usage is TRBJ2-2; maybe TRBD2 (5 bases). From germline, CDR1 is LGHNA and CDR2 YSLEER. V gave up 1 base and J gave up 7 bases, with 10 bases separating them. The length of the CDR3 is 14 residues. CDR3 DNA: TGCGCCAGCAGCCAAGGGACTTGGGGCGGGGAGCTGTTTTTT. As protein: CASSQGTWGGELFF.

This clone was detected once. V gene TRBV30 combines with J gene TRBJ2-2, with 12 bases lining up with TRBD2. This CDR3 region has 15 residues. Trimming at V came to 3 bases and at J to 4 bases, leaving 3 bases not matched to a gene. Germline assignment: CDR1 GTSNPN and CDR2 SVGIG (reference sequence). The CDR3 here is CAWRQTSGSTGELFF. Written as DNA, the CDR3 is TGTGCCTGGAGGCAGACTAGCGGGAGCACCGGGGAGCTGTTTTTT.

The chain joins TRBV14 to TRBJ2-7; D gene uncertain. The V gene's germline CDR1 is SGHDN and CDR2 FVKESK. This CDR3 spans 13 amino acids. V was cut by 0 bases and J by 7 bases, with 10 bases left in between. This CDR3 is CASSQERRREQYF. The CDR3 DNA follows: TGTGCCAGCAGCCAAGAGCGCAGGCGTGAGCAGTACTTC.

The J gene is TRBJ2-7, the V gene TRBV12-5; 8 bases are a match to TRBD1. V dropped 6 bases and J dropped 1; count of bases not matched to a gene: 8. The CDR3 is made up of 15 amino acids. Germline CDR1 and CDR2: LGHNT and FRNRAP. The CDR3, as DNA: TGTGCTAGTGGCCGGCTGGACAGGGATTCCTACGAGCAGTACTTC. This encodes CASGRLDRDSYEQYF.

The J gene is TRBJ2-3, the V gene TRBV10-3, with TRBD1 as a possible D gene (6 bases). CDR1 and CDR2 from the germline V gene are ENHRY and SYGVKD. The CDR3 contains 15 residues. Trimming shortened V by 6 bases and J by 4 bases, and 17 bases separated the two germline ends. The CDR3 region is CAIRGDTEIPDTQYF. CDR3 coding DNA: TGTGCCATCAGGGGGGACACCGAGATCCCAGATACGCAGTATTTT.

The J gene is TRBJ1-5, the V gene TRBV30; TRBD1 matches at 9 bases. Trimming cost V 0 bases and J 5 bases; bases outside gene matches: 5. Germline V CDR1 and CDR2: GTSNPN, SVGIG (reference sequence). The CDR3 runs 15 residues. CDR3 in amino acids: CAWSVSGTGYQPQHF. DNA of the CDR3: TGTGCCTGGAGTGTCTCCGGGACAGGGTATCAGCCCCAGCATTTT.

This clone was seen a single time. This chain connects TRBV10-2 to TRBJ2-5; 10 nucleotides agree with TRBD1. The germline V gene encodes CDR1 WSHSY and CDR2 SAAADI. Unmatched junction bases numbered 4, after V lost 0 bases and J lost 0 bases. The CDR3 runs 17 residues. The CDR3 spells CASSESRTGGYQETQYF. The CDR3 region has the DNA TGCGCCAGCAGTGAGTCGAGGACAGGGGGGTACCAAGAGACCCAGTACTTC.

This chain uses TRBV3-1 (or the pseudogene TRBV3-2) with TRBJ2-3, with 12 bases aligning to TRBD2. V shed 4 bases and J 3 bases; nucleotides not matched to a gene: 5. Germline loops: CDR1 LGHDT, CDR2 YNNKEL (reference sequence). The CDR3 extends over 16 amino acids. CDR3 protein: CASSLQLAGGTDTQYF. CDR3 nucleotides: TGTGCCAGCAGCCTACAACTAGCGGGGGGAACAGATACGCAGTATTTT.

This chain links TRBV10-1 with TRBJ2-7; D is perhaps TRBD1 (6 bases). V lost 7 bases, J lost 2 bases, and 9 bases lay in between. The germline gives CDR1 WNHNN, CDR2 SYGVQD (reference sequence). The CDR3 consists of 12 residues. CDR3 DNA: TGCGCCAGCACACAGGGCGCCTACGAGCAGTACTTC. It specifies CASTQGAYEQYF.

The chain carries TRBV28 and TRBJ2-3, with 8 bases lining up with TRBD1. The CDR3 spans 15 residues. The trim removed 7 bases at V and 2 bases at J, leaving 8 bases unmatched. Germline CDR1 is MDHEN and CDR2 is SYDVKM. CDR3 residues: CASILAQGATDTQYF. CDR3 nucleotides: TGTGCCAGCATCCTCGCCCAGGGGGCCACAGATACGCAGTATTTT.